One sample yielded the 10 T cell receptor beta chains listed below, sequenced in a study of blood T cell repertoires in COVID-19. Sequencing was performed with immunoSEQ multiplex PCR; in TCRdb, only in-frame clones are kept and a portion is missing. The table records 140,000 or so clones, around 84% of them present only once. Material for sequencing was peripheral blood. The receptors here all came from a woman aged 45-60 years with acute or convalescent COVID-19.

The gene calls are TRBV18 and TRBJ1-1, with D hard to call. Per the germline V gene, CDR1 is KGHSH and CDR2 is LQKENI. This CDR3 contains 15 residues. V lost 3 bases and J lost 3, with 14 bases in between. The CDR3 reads CASSPSPSLDTEAFF. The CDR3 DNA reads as TGTGCCAGCTCACCTTCCCCAAGCCTTGACACTGAAGCTTTCTTT.

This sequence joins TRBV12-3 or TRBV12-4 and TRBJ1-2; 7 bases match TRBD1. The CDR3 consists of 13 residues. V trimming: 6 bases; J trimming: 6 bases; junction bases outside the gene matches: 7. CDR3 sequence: CASRSTGLNGYTF. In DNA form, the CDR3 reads TGTGCCAGCAGATCGACAGGGTTGAATGGCTACACCTTC.

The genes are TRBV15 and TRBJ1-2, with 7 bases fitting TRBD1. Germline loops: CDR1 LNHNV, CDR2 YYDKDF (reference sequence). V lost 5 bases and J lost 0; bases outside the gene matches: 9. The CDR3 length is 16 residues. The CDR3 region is CATSPGGTEANYGYTF. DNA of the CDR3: TGTGCCACCAGCCCCGGCGGGACAGAAGCTAACTATGGCTACACCTTC.

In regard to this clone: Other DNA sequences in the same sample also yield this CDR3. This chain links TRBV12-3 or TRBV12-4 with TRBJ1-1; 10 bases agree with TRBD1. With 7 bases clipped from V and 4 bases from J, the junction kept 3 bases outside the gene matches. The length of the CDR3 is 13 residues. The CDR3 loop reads CASTRTGGTEAFF. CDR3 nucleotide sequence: TGTGCCAGCACCAGGACAGGGGGCACTGAAGCTTTCTTT.

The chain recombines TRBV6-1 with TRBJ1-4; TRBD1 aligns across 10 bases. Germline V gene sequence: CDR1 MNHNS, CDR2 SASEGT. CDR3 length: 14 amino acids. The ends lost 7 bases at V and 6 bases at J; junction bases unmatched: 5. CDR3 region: CASIKGTGDEKLFF. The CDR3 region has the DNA TGTGCCAGCATCAAGGGGACAGGGGATGAAAAACTGTTTTTT.

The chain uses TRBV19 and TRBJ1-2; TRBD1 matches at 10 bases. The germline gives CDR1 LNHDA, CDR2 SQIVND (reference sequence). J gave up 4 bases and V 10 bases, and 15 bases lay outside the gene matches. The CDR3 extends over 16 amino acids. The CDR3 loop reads CATARDRGPLVYGYTF. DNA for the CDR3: TGTGCCACGGCCCGGGACAGGGGACCTCTGGTCTATGGCTACACCTTC.

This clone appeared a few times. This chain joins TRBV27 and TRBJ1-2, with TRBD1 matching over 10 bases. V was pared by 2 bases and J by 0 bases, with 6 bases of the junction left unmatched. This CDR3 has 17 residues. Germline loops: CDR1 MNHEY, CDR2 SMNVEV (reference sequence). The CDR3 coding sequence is TGTGCCAGCAGTTTAAGACAGGGGGCACAAGCTAACTATGGCTACACCTTC. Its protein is CASSLRQGAQANYGYTF.

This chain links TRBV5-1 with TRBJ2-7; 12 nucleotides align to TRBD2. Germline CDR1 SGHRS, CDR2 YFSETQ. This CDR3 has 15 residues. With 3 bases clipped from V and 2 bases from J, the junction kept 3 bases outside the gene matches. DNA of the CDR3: TGCGCCAGCAGCTCGACTAGCGGGGGACCCTACGAGCAGTACTTC. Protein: CASSSTSGGPYEQYF.

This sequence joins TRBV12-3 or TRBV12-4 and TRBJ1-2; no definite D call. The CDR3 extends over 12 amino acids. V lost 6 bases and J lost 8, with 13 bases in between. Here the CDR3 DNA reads TGTGCCAGCAGCCTTCCCAACCAGGGCTACACCTTC. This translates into CASSLPNQGYTF.

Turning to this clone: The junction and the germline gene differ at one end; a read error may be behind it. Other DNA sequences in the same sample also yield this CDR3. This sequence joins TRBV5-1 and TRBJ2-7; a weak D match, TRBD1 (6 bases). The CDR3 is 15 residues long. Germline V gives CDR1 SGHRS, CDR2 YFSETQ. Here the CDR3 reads CASSLGTGTTYEQYF. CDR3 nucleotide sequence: TGTGCCAGCAGCTTGGGCACAGGGACCACTTACGAGCAGTACTTC.